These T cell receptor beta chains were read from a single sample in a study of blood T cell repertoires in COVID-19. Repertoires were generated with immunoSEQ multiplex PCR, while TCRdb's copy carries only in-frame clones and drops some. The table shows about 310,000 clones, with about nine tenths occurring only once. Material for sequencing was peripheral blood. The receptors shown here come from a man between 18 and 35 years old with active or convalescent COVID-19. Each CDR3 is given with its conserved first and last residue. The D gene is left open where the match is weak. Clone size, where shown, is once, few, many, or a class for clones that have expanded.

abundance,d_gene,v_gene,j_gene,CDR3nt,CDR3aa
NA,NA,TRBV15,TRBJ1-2,TGTGCCACCAGCAGAGATCTGGGCAACTATGGCTACACCTTC,CATSRDLGNYGYTF
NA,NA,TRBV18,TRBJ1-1,TGTGCCAGCTCACCAGGTCGAAACATGAACACTGAAGCTTTCTTT,CASSPGRNMNTEAFF
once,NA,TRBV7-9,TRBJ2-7,TGTGCCAGCAGCTTTCGAGCCAACTACGAGCAGTACTTC,CASSFRANYEQYF
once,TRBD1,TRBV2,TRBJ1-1,TGTGCCAGCCGAACAGGGGGAATCACTGAAGCTTTCTTT,CASRTGGITEAFF
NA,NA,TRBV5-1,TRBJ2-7,TGCGCCAGCAGCTTTGGGGACACTTCCTACGAGCAGTACTTC,CASSFGDTSYEQYF
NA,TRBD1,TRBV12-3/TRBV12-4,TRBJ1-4,TGTGCCAGCAGAACAGGGGTTTATGAAAAACTGTTTTTT,CASRTGVYEKLFF
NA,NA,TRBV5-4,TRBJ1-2,TGTGCCATCCATACCGGGGGGCTATATGGCTACACCTTC,CAIHTGGLYGYTF
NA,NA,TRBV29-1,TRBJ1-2,TGCAGCGTTGAAGGGCGGTACGGTAACTATGGCTACACCTTC,CSVEGRYGNYGYTF
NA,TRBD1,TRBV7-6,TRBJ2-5,TGTGCCAGCAGCTTAACGACAGGGGGAGAGACCCAGTACTTC,CASSLTTGGETQYF
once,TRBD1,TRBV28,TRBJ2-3,TGTGCCAGCAGCTCTCCGGGACAGGGTCAAGATACGCAGTATTTT,CASSSPGQGQDTQYF
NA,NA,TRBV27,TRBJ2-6,TGTGCCAGCACAACTGGGGCCAACGTCCTGACTTTC,CASTTGANVLTF
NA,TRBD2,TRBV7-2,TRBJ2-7,TGTGCCAGCAGTGCGATGTTTGGACTAGCGCGGCAGGAGCAGTACTTC,CASSAMFGLARQEQYF
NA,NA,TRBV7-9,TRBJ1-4,TGTGCCAGCAGCCCCCGAGGCGAGGAGGCTGAAAAACTGTTTTTT,CASSPRGEEAEKLFF
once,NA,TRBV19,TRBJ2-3,TGTGCCAGCCGAGGGGGCGGGGGCACAGATACGCAGTATTTT,CASRGGGGTDTQYF
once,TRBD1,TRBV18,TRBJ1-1,TGTGCCAGCTCACCACGGCGGAGGACAGGGGGGAACACTGAAGCTTTCTTT,CASSPRRRTGGNTEAFF
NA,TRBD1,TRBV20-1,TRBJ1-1,TGCAGTGCTGGACAGGTGGAAGCTTTCTTT,CSAGQVEAFF
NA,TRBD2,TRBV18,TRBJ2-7,TGTGCCAGTTCCCGAACTACTAGCGGGACAATCAACGAGCAGTACTTC,CASSRTTSGTINEQYF
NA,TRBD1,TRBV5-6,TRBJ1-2,TGTGCCAGCAGCCCTGGAGAGGGGGCGAAGGGCTACACCTTC,CASSPGEGAKGYTF
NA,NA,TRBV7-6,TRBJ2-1,TGTGCCAGCAGCTTAGGTGGCGGGGAGAGCTCCTACAATGAGCAGTTCTTC,CASSLGGGESSYNEQFF
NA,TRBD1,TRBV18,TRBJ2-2,TGTGCCAGCTCACCACGCCAGGGGGACACCGGGGAGCTGTTTTTT,CASSPRQGDTGELFF
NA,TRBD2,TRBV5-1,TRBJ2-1,TGCGCCAGCAGCTTGGCCGAAACTAGCGGACTAAGCTCCTACAATGAGCAGTTCTTC,CASSLAETSGLSSYNEQFF
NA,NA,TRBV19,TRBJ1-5,TGTGCCAGTAGTATGTCCGGCAATCAGCCCCAGCATTTT,CASSMSGNQPQHF
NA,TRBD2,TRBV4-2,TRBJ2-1,TGTGCCAGCAGCCCTTCGGGAGGGGAGCAGTTCTTC,CASSPSGGEQFF
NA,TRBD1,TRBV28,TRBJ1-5,TGTGCCAGCAGTTTATTGGCCAGGGGGCGCGTGCAGCCCCAGCATTTT,CASSLLARGRVQPQHF
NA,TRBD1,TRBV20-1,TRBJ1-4,TGCAGTGCTAGTACGGGACAGGGGATTGAAAAACTGTTTTTT,CSASTGQGIEKLFF
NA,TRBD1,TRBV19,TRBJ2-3,TGTGCCAGTAGTATGCTCCTTGGGACAGGTGTCACAGATACGCAGTATTTT,CASSMLLGTGVTDTQYF
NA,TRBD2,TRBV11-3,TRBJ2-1,TGTGCCAGCAGCTTTCTCGCGGGAGAATACAATGAGCAGTTCTTC,CASSFLAGEYNEQFF
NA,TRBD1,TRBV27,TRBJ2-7,TGTGCCAGCAGTTTCTCGGGGGACAGGGAAAATCGGTACTTC,CASSFSGDRENRYF
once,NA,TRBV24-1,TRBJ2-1,TGTGCCACCGCCCTACTGAATGAGCAGTTCTTC,CATALLNEQFF
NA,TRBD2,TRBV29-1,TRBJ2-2,TGCAGCGTTGAAGAGACTAGCGGGGGAAACACCGGGGAGCTGTTTTTT,CSVEETSGGNTGELFF
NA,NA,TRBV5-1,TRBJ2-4,TGCGCCAGCAGCTTGGGCCGGGACTCCGCCGGCGACATTCAGTACTTC,CASSLGRDSAGDIQYF
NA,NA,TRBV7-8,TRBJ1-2,TGTGCCAGCAGCTCCCGCCCACGGACAGAGAATAACTATGGCTACACCTTC,CASSSRPRTENNYGYTF
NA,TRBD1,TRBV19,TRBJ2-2,TGTGCCAGTAGTATATGGACAGGGTCGACCGGGGAGCTGTTTTTT,CASSIWTGSTGELFF
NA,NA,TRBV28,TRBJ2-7,TGTGCCAGCAGTGAAAACCCGTGGACAAACACCTACGAGCAGTACTTC,CASSENPWTNTYEQYF
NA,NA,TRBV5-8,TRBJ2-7,TGTGCCAGCAGCTTTTCTTCGGGGTCCTACGAGCAGTACTTC,CASSFSSGSYEQYF
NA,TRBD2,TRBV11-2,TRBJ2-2,TGTGCCAGCAGCACACGACTAGCGGGGGGTCTAGCGAACACCGGGGAGCTGTTTTTT,CASSTRLAGGLANTGELFF
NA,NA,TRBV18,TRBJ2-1,TGTGCCAGCTCACCGCAGGGGAGTGAGCAGTTCTTC,CASSPQGSEQFF
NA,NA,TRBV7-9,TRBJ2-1,TGTGCCAGCACCAATTCGCAGGGATTCAATGAGCAGTTCTTC,CASTNSQGFNEQFF
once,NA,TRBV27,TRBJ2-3,TGTGCCAGCAGTTTATTCGGCAGGGGAAGCACAGATACGCAGTATTTT,CASSLFGRGSTDTQYF
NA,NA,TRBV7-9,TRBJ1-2,TGTGCCAGCAGCCCCGGGGAGGTGAAATCGGAATATGGCTACACCTTC,CASSPGEVKSEYGYTF
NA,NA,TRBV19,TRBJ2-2,TGTGCCAGTAGTATAGATCCGTCCACCGGGGAGCTGTTTTTT,CASSIDPSTGELFF
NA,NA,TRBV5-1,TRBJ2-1,TGCGCCAGCAGCCTGAGTAGTGAGCAGTTCTTC,CASSLSSEQFF
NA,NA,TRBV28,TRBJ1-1,TGTGCCAGCCACTTCGTACAGGGTGAAGCTTTCTTT,CASHFVQGEAFF
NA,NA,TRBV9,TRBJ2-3,TGTGCCAGCAGCGGGGCCGTCACAGATACGCAGTATTTT,CASSGAVTDTQYF
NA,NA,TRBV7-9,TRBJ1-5,TGTGCCAGCAGCCCCGAGATAAATCAGCCCCAGCATTTT,CASSPEINQPQHF
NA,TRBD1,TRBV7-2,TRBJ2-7,TGTGCCAGCAGCTTAGCGCTTTTCGCGGACAGGGGTCACTACGAGCAGTACTTC,CASSLALFADRGHYEQYF
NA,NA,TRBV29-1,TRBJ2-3,TGCAGCGTTTCAGGGGGGTTAGATACGCAGTATTTT,CSVSGGLDTQYF
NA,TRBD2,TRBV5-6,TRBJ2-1,TGTGCCAGCAGCTTAGGACTAGCGGGAGAAAATGAGCAGTTCTTC,CASSLGLAGENEQFF
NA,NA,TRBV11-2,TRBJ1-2,TGTGCCAGCAGCCCCGTCGGACACTCTGGCTACACCTTC,CASSPVGHSGYTF
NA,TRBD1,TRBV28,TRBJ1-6,TGTGCCAGCAGTTTCGGGGACAGCTCCTATAATTCACCCCTCCACTTT,CASSFGDSSYNSPLHF
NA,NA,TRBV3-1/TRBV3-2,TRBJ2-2,TGTGCCAGCAGCCCCTCGAGGATGAAATCGAACACCGGGGAGCTGTTTTTT,CASSPSRMKSNTGELFF
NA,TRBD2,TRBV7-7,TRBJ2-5,TGTGCCAGCAGCGTCGGACTAGCGGGATTAGAGACCCAGTACTTC,CASSVGLAGLETQYF